The 32 T cell receptor beta chains in this list originate from one sample, sequenced in a study of blood T cell repertoires in COVID-19. This table comes from immunoSEQ multiplex PCR, and its TCRdb copy is limited to in-frame clones, with some not included. The sample includes about 190,000 clones, 85% to 90% of them seen just once. The specimen sequenced was peripheral blood. The receptors stem from a man between 50 and 59 years old with acute or convalescent COVID-19.

The chain carries TRBV27 and TRBJ2-7, with a weak D call TRBD2 (6 bases). The CDR3 spans 12 residues. Trimming left V 2 bases short and J 6 bases short, with 8 bases between. Germline-derived CDR1 and CDR2 are MNHEY and SMNVEV (reference sequence). CDR3: CASSLVGGEQYF. CDR3 coding DNA: TGTGCCAGCAGTTTAGTGGGGGGCGAGCAGTACTTC.

The J gene is TRBJ1-2, the V gene TRBV4-3; maybe TRBD1 (6 bases). The germline CDR1 and CDR2 sequences are LGHNA and YSLEER. The CDR3 consists of 15 residues. V lost 1 base and J lost 2, with 11 bases in between. The CDR3 protein is CASSQGVGQNYGYTF. CDR3 nucleotide sequence: TGCGCCAGCAGCCAAGGGGTTGGACAGAACTATGGCTACACCTTC.

The chain uses TRBV2 and TRBJ1-4, with D tentatively TRBD1 (6 bases). Germline V gene sequence: CDR1 SNHLY, CDR2 FYNNEI. With 6 bases removed from V and 0 bases from J, the gap between germline ends came to 8 bases. The CDR3 length is 14 residues. In DNA form, the CDR3 reads TGTGCCAGCAGGTGGACAGCAACTAATGAAAAACTGTTTTTT. It encodes CASRWTATNEKLFF.

V is TRBV7-9 and J is TRBJ1-2, with no clear D. Between the trimmed V and J ends, which lost 5 bases and 7 bases, there was a span of 23 bases. CDR3 length: 16 residues. Germline assignment: CDR1 SEHNR and CDR2 FQNEAQ (reference sequence). The chain's CDR3 is CASSPTLTPTLSGYTF. CDR3 sequence (DNA): TGTGCCAGCAGCCCTACCCTGACACCAACTCTCTCTGGCTACACCTTC.

The rearrangement links TRBV10-1 to TRBJ2-5, with 8 bases aligning to TRBD1. The CDR3 has 14 amino acids. In germline, CDR1 is WNHNN, CDR2 SYGVQD (reference sequence). The J segment lost 3 bases and the V segment lost 6 bases, leaving 6 bases of the junction unmatched. Written as DNA, the CDR3 is TGCGCCAGCAGCCGAGGACAGGGCGAAGAGACCCAGTACTTC. Residues: CASSRGQGEETQYF.

The genes are TRBV6-1 and TRBJ2-5; TRBD2 agrees at 10 bases. Trimming removed 3 bases from V and 3 bases from J; junction bases left unmatched: 7. This CDR3 spans 16 amino acids. Germline V gene sequence: CDR1 MNHNS, CDR2 SASEGT. The CDR3 DNA follows: TGTGCCAGCAGTGACCGTTGGAGCGGGGGGGAAGAGACCCAGTACTTC. This codes for CASSDRWSGGEETQYF.

The rearrangement uses TRBV2 and TRBJ2-7, with 7 bases that match TRBD2. CDR1 and CDR2 (germline): SNHLY, FYNNEI. Losses at the gene ends were 8 bases for V and 5 bases for J; bases not matched to a gene: 3. This CDR3 has 11 residues. Here the CDR3 reads CASWGGDEQYF. CDR3 nucleotide sequence: TGTGCCAGCTGGGGAGGGGACGAGCAGTACTTC.

The rearrangement uses TRBV28 and TRBJ2-7, with TRBD1 matching over 12 bases. V dropped 5 bases and J dropped 6; count of bases not matched to a gene: 8. The CDR3 is 15 residues long. Germline V gene lookup returns CDR1 MDHEN and CDR2 SYDVKM. CDR3 in DNA: TGTGCCAGCAGTGCACCGGGACAGGGGGCTGGCGAGCAGTACGTC. Protein: CASSAPGQGAGEQYV.

The chain recombines TRBV6-5 with TRBJ1-2; no clear D. The germline CDR1 and CDR2 sequences are MNHEY and SVGAGI. CDR3 length equals 13 residues. The V and J ends lost 7 bases and 4 bases respectively, with 13 bases between them. The CDR3: CASNLGGSYGYTF. In DNA, the CDR3 is TGTGCCAGCAATCTAGGAGGGAGCTATGGCTACACCTTC.

The chain combines TRBV6-6 with TRBJ1-2, with a possible D match to TRBD1 (6 bases). Germline CDR1 MNHNY, CDR2 SVGAGI (reference sequence). CDR3 length: 13 residues. The V end lost 4 bases, the J end lost 4 bases, and 10 bases lay between the germline ends. Here the CDR3 DNA reads TGTGCCAGCAGTTCCGGGACACCCTATGGCTACACCTTC. The encoded protein is CASSSGTPYGYTF.

The chain joins TRBV5-1 to TRBJ2-3; D remains ambiguous. CDR1 and CDR2 (germline): SGHRS, YFSETQ. The CDR3 runs 13 residues. The V end was cut by 5 bases, the J end by 1 base, with 8 bases between. As DNA, the CDR3 is TGCGCCAGCAGGGCGACTGGCACAGATACGCAGTATTTT. This sequence encodes CASRATGTDTQYF.

This chain connects TRBV3-1 (or the pseudogene TRBV3-2) to TRBJ1-1, with 10 bases fitting TRBD1. With 3 bases clipped from V and 0 bases from J, the junction kept 10 bases outside the gene matches. The CDR3 has 18 residues. CDR1 and CDR2 from the germline V gene are LGHDT and YNNKEL (reference sequence). In nucleotides, the CDR3 is TGTGCCAGCAGCCAGGGGTCCGTGACAGGGGGCATGAACACTGAAGCTTTCTTT. This codes for CASSQGSVTGGMNTEAFF.

This sequence joins TRBV15 and TRBJ2-2; 9 bases are shared with TRBD1. The CDR3 contains 16 residues. With V trimmed by 2 bases and J by 7 bases, 8 bases remained unmatched. Germline loops: CDR1 LNHNV, CDR2 YYDKDF (reference sequence). The CDR3 loop is CATSRNPLTGGGELFF. The CDR3 DNA follows: TGTGCCACCAGCAGAAACCCTTTGACAGGGGGCGGGGAGCTGTTTTTT.

The gene calls are TRBV28 and TRBJ1-5; TRBD1 matches 7 bases. The CDR3 totals 14 residues. J lost 7 bases, V lost 2 bases, and 5 bases had no gene match. CDR1 and CDR2 (germline): MDHEN, SYDVKM. CDR3 nucleotides: TGTGCCAGCAGTTTACGAGGGGGCGTACAGCCCCAGCATTTT. It translates to CASSLRGGVQPQHF.

The chain employs TRBV20-1 and TRBJ2-1; 9 bases align to TRBD2. This CDR3 is built from 11 residues. Germline trimming cut 6 bases from V and 16 bases from J; bases unmatched to any gene: 10. Germline V gene lookup returns CDR1 DFQATT and CDR2 SNEGSKA (reference sequence). CDR3 nucleotide sequence: TGCAGTGCGCGGGGGGGGGCTGGCAACTTCTTC. It encodes CSARGGAGNFF.

The chain couples TRBV6-2 or TRBV6-3 to TRBJ2-7; the D gene is possibly TRBD1 (6 bases). Germline V CDR1 and CDR2: MNHEY, SVGEGT. The CDR3 is made up of 13 amino acids. V dropped 6 bases and J dropped 2 bases, with 11 bases sitting between them. The CDR3 DNA follows: TGTGCCAGCAGCCTAGGGGGACCCTACGAGCAGTACGTC. Translation gives CASSLGGPYEQYV.

V gene TRBV10-3 combines with J gene TRBJ2-1, with TRBD2 identical over 13 bases. CDR1 is ENHRY, CDR2 SYGVKD, per germline. This CDR3 is 15 amino acids long. V lost 8 bases, J lost 5 bases, and 6 bases stayed unmatched. In nucleotides, the CDR3 is TGTGCCATCGGGGGACTAGCGGGACTCGACAATGAGCAGTTCTTC. It encodes CAIGGLAGLDNEQFF.

The J gene is TRBJ1-4, the V gene TRBV5-8; 7 positions agree with TRBD1. The germline CDR1 and CDR2 sequences are SGHTS and YDEGEE. V shed 2 bases, J shed 6 bases, and the junction held 10 bases outside the gene matches. CDR3 size: 16 residues. The CDR3 coding sequence is TGTGCCAGCAGCTTACCCCGACAGGGCATAGATGAAAAACTGTTTTTT. Translated: CASSLPRQGIDEKLFF.

The rearrangement joins TRBV19 to TRBJ2-4, with 10 bases identical to TRBD2. The length of the CDR3 is 15 residues. V lost 4 bases to trimming and J lost 5 bases; unmatched junction nucleotides: 5. The germline V gene has CDR1 LNHDA and CDR2 SQIVND (reference sequence). CDR3 region: CASSRLAGAENIQYF. Here the CDR3 DNA reads TGTGCCAGTAGTAGGCTAGCGGGGGCCGAAAACATTCAGTACTTC.

V usage is TRBV10-3 and J usage is TRBJ1-2, with D hard to call. The CDR3 length is 14 residues. The ends were cut back, 3 bases at V and 2 bases at J, with 10 bases in the middle. CDR1 and CDR2 (germline): ENHRY, SYGVKD. The CDR3 sequence: CAISDGVANYGYTF. DNA of the CDR3: TGTGCCATCAGTGACGGAGTAGCAAACTATGGCTACACCTTC.

The V call is TRBV2, the J call TRBJ2-1, with TRBD2 identical over 10 bases. Germline V gene data show CDR1 as SNHLY and CDR2 as FYNNEI. This CDR3 comprises 14 residues. The junction had 6 bases not matched to a gene; V was cut back by 5 bases and J by 8 bases. CDR3 region: CASSLSGRAHEQFF. In DNA, the CDR3 is TGTGCCAGCAGTTTGAGCGGGAGGGCCCATGAGCAGTTCTTC.

V and J are TRBV28 and TRBJ1-5; 7 bases are a match to TRBD1. Germline V gene data show CDR1 as MDHEN and CDR2 as SYDVKM. V dropped 5 bases and J dropped 0; count of bases not matched to a gene: 4. This CDR3 is built from 15 residues. This CDR3 reads CASSPGGSSNQPQHF. The CDR3 DNA reads as TGTGCCAGCAGTCCAGGGGGTTCTAGCAATCAGCCCCAGCATTTT.

Concerning this clone: At one of its ends the junction is not consistent with the germline gene, which may arise from a read error. The same CDR3 can be traced to other DNA sequences in this sample. The V gene is TRBV3-1 (or the pseudogene TRBV3-2), the J gene TRBJ2-2; 10 bases are a match to TRBD2. Germline CDR1 reads LGHDT; CDR2 reads YNNKEL (reference sequence). The CDR3 is made up of 17 amino acids. CDR3: CASSQGRTSGLTGELFF. The CDR3 region has the DNA TGCGCCAGCAGCCAAGGAAGGACTAGCGGACTCACCGGGGAGCTGTTTTTT.

The chain uses TRBV7-8 and TRBJ2-1, with 8 bases lining up with TRBD2. Germline V gene sequence: CDR1 SGHVS, CDR2 FQNEAQ. J lost 8 bases, V lost 5 bases, and 8 bases had no gene match. CDR3 length equals 14 residues. The CDR3 DNA follows: TGTGCCAGCAGCGGGGCCGGGACTAGTTATGAGCAGTTCTTC. Translation gives CASSGAGTSYEQFF.

The chain joins TRBV4-1 to TRBJ2-5; the D gene is possibly TRBD2 (5 bases). Germline loops: CDR1 MGHRA, CDR2 YSYEKL. The CDR3 length is 15 residues. V was cut by 0 bases and J by 2 bases, with 10 bases left in between. The CDR3 reads CASSQEAAWQETQYF. Here the CDR3 DNA reads TGCGCCAGCAGCCAAGAAGCGGCGTGGCAAGAGACCCAGTACTTC.

The chain couples TRBV25-1 to TRBJ2-7, with 11 positions matching TRBD2. CDR1 MGHDK and CDR2 SYGVNS come from the germline V gene. V lost 3 bases, J lost 2 bases, and 6 bases stayed unmatched. The CDR3 length is 16 residues. The CDR3 spells CASSEGGTSGTYEQYF. CDR3 nucleotides: TGTGCCAGCAGTGAGGGGGGGACTAGCGGAACCTACGAGCAGTACTTC.

This chain uses TRBV3-1 (or the pseudogene TRBV3-2) with TRBJ2-5; tentatively, D is TRBD1 (5 bases). The CDR3 spans 17 residues. In germline, CDR1 is LGHDT, CDR2 YNNKEL (reference sequence). Trimming pared 4 bases from V and 5 bases from J, leaving 23 bases between. The CDR3 protein is CASSRRWGRAPRETQYF. Here the CDR3 DNA reads TGTGCCAGCAGCCGAAGGTGGGGCAGGGCTCCCAGGGAGACCCAGTACTTC.

V is TRBV13 and J is TRBJ1-2; possibly TRBD1 for D (6 bases). The CDR3 totals 16 residues. Germline values: CDR1 PRHDT, CDR2 FYEKMQ (reference sequence). Trimming left V 7 bases short and J 0 bases short, with 18 bases between. The CDR3 region is CASTPPAGTTNYGYTF. CDR3 nucleotides: TGTGCCAGCACCCCACCTGCCGGGACAACTAACTATGGCTACACCTTC. Supplemented by reference TRBV13 and TRBJ1-2, the full variable domain reads AAGVIQSPRHLIKEKRETATLKCYPIPRHDTVYWYQQGPGQDPQFLISFYEKMQSDKGSIPDRFSAQQFSDYHSELNMSSLELGDSALYFCASTPPAGTTNYGYTFGSGTRLTVV.

This chain connects TRBV28 to TRBJ2-7; D is undetermined. V was trimmed by 6 bases and J by 5 bases, leaving 20 bases between them. Germline V gene lookup returns CDR1 MDHEN and CDR2 SYDVKM. This CDR3 is built from 15 residues. CDR3 nucleotide sequence: TGTGCCAGCAGCTCCATGACGAGGCGTTCCAACGAGCAGTACGTC. It yields the protein CASSSMTRRSNEQYV.

The V and J genes are TRBV5-6 and TRBJ1-6, with 8 bases that match TRBD1. V lost 1 base to trimming and J lost 10 bases; unmatched junction nucleotides: 7. Germline assignment: CDR1 SGHDT and CDR2 YYEEEE. This CDR3 has 15 residues. CDR3 nucleotide sequence: TGTGCCAGCAGCTTGTTGGACAGGGACGGGTCACCCCTCCACTTT. It is translated as CASSLLDRDGSPLHF. Full variable domain (rest looked up from reference TRBV5-6 and TRBJ1-6): DAGVTQSPTHLIKTRGQQVTLRCSPKSGHDTVSWYQQALGQGPQFIFQYYEEEERQRGNFPDRFSGHQFPNYSSELNVNALLLGDSALYLCASSLLDRDGSPLHFGNGTRLTVT.

As DNA, the CDR3 is TGTGCCAGTCTCCGCGGGGGTAGCTCCTACGAGCAGTACGTC. Its protein is CASLRGGSSYEQYV. The genes are TRBV21-1 and TRBJ2-7; the table's TRBD2 call for D was not verified on the DNA. TRBV21-1 is listed as a pseudogene. The CDR3 sequence is 14 residues long.

This chain joins TRBV7-9 and TRBJ2-5; 8 nucleotides align to TRBD1. V lost 5 bases and J lost 4; bases outside the gene matches: 12. The CDR3 loop spans 16 amino acids. Germline CDR1 and CDR2: SEHNR and FQNEAQ (reference sequence). This CDR3 reads CASSPSHRGRGETQYF. CDR3 DNA: TGTGCCAGCAGCCCAAGCCACAGGGGGAGAGGAGAGACCCAGTACTTC.